These 21 T cell receptor beta chains were all obtained from the same sample, sequenced in a study of blood T cell repertoires in COVID-19. Only in-frame clones appear in the TCRdb table, and some are missing; sequencing was by immunoSEQ multiplex PCR. The data hold 290,000 or so clones, with 65% to 90% observed a single time. The sequenced sample was peripheral blood. Receptors originate from a man aged 45 to 65 with active or convalescent COVID-19.

The rearrangement joins TRBV24-1 to TRBJ1-5; no clear D gene. The germline V gene encodes CDR1 KGHDR and CDR2 SFDVKD. V lost 4 bases, J lost 4 bases, and 10 bases lay in between. This CDR3 is built from 14 residues. The CDR3 sequence: CATSETGRNQPQHF. The CDR3, as DNA: TGTGCCACCAGTGAAACTGGGAGGAATCAGCCCCAGCATTTT.

The sample holds one count of this clone. The gene calls are TRBV2 and TRBJ2-1, with D tentatively TRBD2 (5 bases). CDR3 length: 14 amino acids. Looked up from germline, CDR1 is SNHLY and CDR2 is FYNNEI. V was clipped by 3 bases and J by 5 bases, with 11 bases between them. This CDR3 is CASSDVARDNEQFF. In nucleotides, the CDR3 is TGTGCCAGCAGTGATGTAGCGCGCGACAATGAGCAGTTCTTC.

This clone has a handful of counts. The V and J genes are TRBV25-1 and TRBJ1-1; TRBD1 aligns across 7 bases. J gave up 6 bases and V 5 bases, and 9 bases lay outside the gene matches. Looked up from germline, CDR1 is MGHDK and CDR2 is SYGVNS. This CDR3 comprises 14 residues. The CDR3 reads CASSIRQGASEAFF. The CDR3 DNA sequence: TGTGCCAGCAGTATCAGACAGGGAGCCTCTGAAGCTTTCTTT.

The CDR3 reads CASSSQLGGVDTQYF. The CDR3 DNA follows: TGTGCCAGCAGCTCCCAACTAGGAGGGGTAGATACGCAGTATTTT. This chain links TRBV9 with TRBJ2-3, with D perhaps matching TRBD2 (6 bases). Deletions cut 4 bases from V and 5 bases from J, with 17 bases between. Looked up from germline, CDR1 is SGDLS and CDR2 is YYNGEE. The CDR3 is 15 amino acids.

The V gene is TRBV7-9, the J gene TRBJ2-2, with D perhaps matching TRBD1 (7 bases). The CDR3 covers 16 residues. Trimming left V 0 bases short and J 3 bases short, with 11 bases between. Germline lookup yields CDR1 SEHNR and CDR2 FQNEAQ (reference sequence). The CDR3 is CASSLAQGGYTGELFF. The DNA of the CDR3 is TGTGCCAGCAGCTTAGCGCAGGGGGGCTACACCGGGGAGCTGTTTTTT.

The rearrangement joins TRBV24-1 to TRBJ1-1, with D perhaps matching TRBD1 (5 bases). CDR3 size: 14 residues. Trimming removed 5 bases from V and 3 bases from J, with 12 bases in between. Germline V lookup: CDR1 KGHDR, CDR2 SFDVKD. CDR3: CATSGSGGDTEAFF. The CDR3 region has the DNA TGTGCCACCAGTGGGTCGGGAGGGGACACTGAAGCTTTCTTT.

CDR3 bases: TGTGCCAGCAGCCCGGCGACAGGGTATAACACTGAAGCTTTCTTT. This codes for CASSPATGYNTEAFF. The rearrangement uses TRBV7-2 and TRBJ1-1; 7 positions match TRBD1. CDR1 and CDR2 (germline): SGHTA, FQGNSA. CDR3 size: 15 residues. The V segment lost 5 bases and the J segment 2 bases; nucleotides outside the gene matches: 8. Full variable domain (remainder filled in from reference TRBV7-2 and TRBJ1-1): GAGVSQSPSNKVTEKGKDVELRCDPISGHTALYWYRQSLGQGLEFLIYFQGNSAPDKSGLPSDRFSAERTGGSVSTLTIQRTQQEDSAVYLCASSPATGYNTEAFFGQGTRLTVV.

Points on this clone: Other DNA sequences in this specimen translate into the identical CDR3. The V and J genes are TRBV12-3 or TRBV12-4 and TRBJ1-5; 8 nucleotides line up with TRBD1. The CDR3 length is 13 residues. Losses at the gene ends were 3 bases for V and 5 bases for J; bases not matched to a gene: 0. CDR3 in amino acids: CASSLTGDQPQHF. The CDR3 DNA reads as TGTGCCAGCAGTTTGACAGGGGATCAGCCCCAGCATTTT.

The chain joins TRBV3-1 (or the pseudogene TRBV3-2) to TRBJ1-1, with a tentative D call TRBD1 (5 bases). This CDR3 has 15 residues. Between the trimmed V and J ends, which lost 4 bases and 6 bases, there was a span of 18 bases. Germline loops: CDR1 LGHDT, CDR2 YNNKEL (reference sequence). The CDR3 sequence: CASSRLSDRGAEAFF. The CDR3, as DNA: TGTGCCAGCAGCCGCTTATCAGACAGAGGCGCTGAAGCTTTCTTT.

This sequence joins TRBV7-2 and TRBJ1-4; D is unclear. Germline CDR1 reads SGHTA; CDR2 reads FQGNSA. The CDR3 is made up of 13 amino acids. Trimming shortened V by 4 bases and J by 8 bases, and 11 bases separated the two germline ends. The CDR3 protein is CASSSSVPEKLFF. CDR3 nucleotide sequence: TGTGCCAGCAGCTCTTCTGTCCCCGAAAAACTGTTTTTT.

The chain recombines TRBV18 with TRBJ1-1, with a weak D call TRBD1 (6 bases). Germline V lookup: CDR1 KGHSH, CDR2 LQKENI. V dropped 0 bases and J dropped 5 bases, with 13 bases sitting between them. The CDR3 has 15 residues. The DNA for the CDR3 is TGTGCCAGCTCACCACCGGGAGGGGGGAAGACTGAAGCTTTCTTT. It specifies CASSPPGGGKTEAFF.

A single count supports this clone. The chain is built from TRBV28 and TRBJ1-3, with 10 bases identical to TRBD1. The germline V gene has CDR1 MDHEN and CDR2 SYDVKM. Germline trimming cut 3 bases from V and 7 bases from J; bases unmatched to any gene: 6. This CDR3 is built from 15 residues. DNA for the CDR3: TGTGCCAGCAGTTTTAGGGACAGGGGAAGGAACACCATATATTTT. Its protein product is CASSFRDRGRNTIYF.

This sequence joins TRBV7-9 and TRBJ2-1; 9 nucleotides line up with TRBD2. Germline trimming cut 3 bases from V and 10 bases from J; bases unmatched to any gene: 10. This CDR3 has 15 amino acids. Germline V lookup: CDR1 SEHNR, CDR2 FQNEAQ (reference sequence). The CDR3 nucleotides are TGTGCCAGCAGCTTGGCTAGCGGGGATTTGGGGGAGCAGTTCTTC. Amino acids: CASSLASGDLGEQFF.

The chain combines TRBV18 with TRBJ2-1, with 11 nucleotides matching TRBD2. V shed 9 bases and J 7 bases; nucleotides not matched to a gene: 5. Germline values: CDR1 KGHSH, CDR2 LQKENI. This CDR3 contains 13 residues. The DNA for the CDR3 is TGTGCCAGTTGCGGGACTAGCGGAAATGAGCAGTTCTTC. It encodes CASCGTSGNEQFF.

The chain uses TRBV30 and TRBJ1-1; TRBD1 matches 8 bases. Germline CDR1 and CDR2: GTSNPN and SVGIG (reference sequence). This CDR3 is built from 13 residues. The ends lost 3 bases at V and 0 bases at J; junction bases unmatched: 0. The CDR3, as DNA: TGTGCCTGGAGGGACAGGGTGAACACTGAAGCTTTCTTT. This gives the protein CAWRDRVNTEAFF.

On this clone itself: This sample also contains other DNA sequences that code for the same CDR3. The chain has TRBV18 and TRBJ2-1; the match to TRBD1 covers 11 bases. CDR1 and CDR2 (germline): KGHSH, LQKENI. J lost 3 bases, V lost 6 bases, and 4 bases had no gene match. The CDR3 sequence is 15 residues long. CDR3 region: CASSPGTGGYNEQFF. The CDR3 nucleotides are TGTGCCAGCTCGCCCGGGACAGGGGGCTACAATGAGCAGTTCTTC.

This clone was counted a few times. The chain links TRBV27 to TRBJ1-1, with 8 bases fitting TRBD1. The germline CDR1 and CDR2 sequences are MNHEY and SMNVEV (reference sequence). This CDR3 has 14 amino acids. V was pared by 5 bases and J by 1 base, with 3 bases of the junction left unmatched. The CDR3 sequence: CASSRQGSNTEAFF. The CDR3 region has the DNA TGTGCCAGCAGTCGACAGGGGTCGAACACTGAAGCTTTCTTT.

V is TRBV25-1 and J is TRBJ2-7, with 9 positions matching TRBD1. V gave up 2 bases and J gave up 4 bases; unmatched junction bases: 6. Germline lookup yields CDR1 MGHDK and CDR2 SYGVNS. This CDR3 is 15 amino acids long. The CDR3 protein is CASSEPKTGGYEQYF. For the CDR3, the DNA is TGTGCCAGCAGTGAACCTAAGACAGGGGGGTACGAGCAGTACTTC.

The chain is built from TRBV28 and TRBJ1-1, with TRBD1 as a possible D gene (6 bases). This CDR3 has 17 amino acids. CDR1 MDHEN and CDR2 SYDVKM come from the germline V gene. Trimming cost V 6 bases and J 3 bases, with 23 bases left between them. DNA for the CDR3: TGTGCCAGCAGCAACCCTCCAGGGGCGCGCTCCGACACTGAAGCTTTCTTT. Translation gives CASSNPPGARSDTEAFF.

This chain links TRBV7-8 with TRBJ2-7, with TRBD2 matching 11 bases. CDR3 length: 15 amino acids. Trimming took 0 bases from V and 3 from J; bases not matched to a gene: 1. From germline, CDR1 is SGHVS and CDR2 FQNEAQ. The CDR3 bases are TGTGCCAGCAGCTTAGCGGGACTAGCGGTCTACGAGCAGTACTTC. Its translation is CASSLAGLAVYEQYF.

The J gene is TRBJ2-1, the V gene TRBV2, with 8 positions matching TRBD1. The CDR3 length is 13 residues. The germline gives CDR1 SNHLY, CDR2 FYNNEI. V shed 6 bases, J shed 11 bases, and the junction held 9 bases outside the gene matches. In DNA form, the CDR3 reads TGTGCCAGCAGGGGACTGGACAGGGTTAAGCAGTTCTTC. Translating gives CASRGLDRVKQFF.